These 24 T cell receptor beta chains came from one sample sequenced in a study of cytomegalovirus exposure and HLA in healthy donors. Amplification used 60 Vbeta primers and 13 Jbeta primers. Measured with immunoSEQ multiplex PCR; TCRdb has only the in-frame clones, and not every one. This sample has 65,000 to 95,000 clones, with less than 80% found just once. Source material: PBMCs. The receptors come from a human donor in good health.

This clone showed up many times. CDR3 protein: CASSVAGRGSADSGNTIYF. CDR3 in DNA: TGTGCCAGCAGCGTAGCTGGCAGGGGAAGCGCGGACTCTGGAAACACCATATATTTT. V usage is TRBV9 and J usage is TRBJ1-3; D possibly corresponds to TRBD1 (6 bases). Looked up from germline, CDR1 is SGDLS and CDR2 is YYNGEE. Trimming pared 0 bases from V and 0 bases from J, leaving 19 bases between. This CDR3 is built from 19 residues. Full variable domain (remainder filled in from reference TRBV9 and TRBJ1-3): DSGVTQTPKHLITATGQRVTLRCSPRSGDLSVYWYQQSLDQGLQFLIQYYNGEERAKGNILERFSAQQFPDLHSELNLSSLELGDSALYFCASSVAGRGSADSGNTIYFGEGSWLTVV.

This rearrangement joins TRBV7-6 to TRBJ1-1; TRBD1 is a possible D gene (5 bases). This CDR3 region has 12 residues. The ends were cut back, 7 bases at V and 1 base at J, with 7 bases in the middle. Per the germline V gene, CDR1 is SGHVS and CDR2 is FNYEAQ. CDR3: CASMGGNTEAFF. The CDR3 bases are TGTGCCAGCATGGGGGGGAACACTGAAGCTTTCTTT.

The chain recombines TRBV10-3 with TRBJ1-1; 8 bases are a match to TRBD1. The germline gives CDR1 ENHRY, CDR2 SYGVKD. Losses at the gene ends were 0 bases for V and 5 bases for J; bases not matched to a gene: 2. The CDR3 length is 14 residues. The CDR3 nucleotides read TGTGCCATCAGTGAGTCGTACAGGGGGACTGAAGCTTTCTTT. Amino acids: CAISESYRGTEAFF.

This chain uses TRBV9 with TRBJ2-1; 7 nucleotides line up with TRBD2. The CDR3 length is 15 residues. Germline loops: CDR1 SGDLS, CDR2 YYNGEE. J was trimmed by 8 bases and V by 4 bases; bases with no gene match: 12. CDR3 sequence (DNA): TGTGCCAGCAGCCCTCTAGCGGTAAAGGGCGATGAGCAGTTCTTC. Protein sequence: CASSPLAVKGDEQFF. Full variable domain (rest looked up from reference TRBV9 and TRBJ2-1): DSGVTQTPKHLITATGQRVTLRCSPRSGDLSVYWYQQSLDQGLQFLIQYYNGEERAKGNILERFSAQQFPDLHSELNLSSLELGDSALYFCASSPLAVKGDEQFFGPGTRLTVL.

The chain joins TRBV15 to TRBJ2-1; D gene unclear. This CDR3 contains 14 residues. Germline CDR1 and CDR2: LNHNV and YYDKDF (reference sequence). Trimming shortened V by 1 base and J by 4 bases, and 8 bases separated the two germline ends. In nucleotides, the CDR3 is TGTGCCACCAGCAGAGTCGACTCGTACAATGAGCAGTTCTTC. It yields the protein CATSRVDSYNEQFF.

As for this clone: Germline is not matched at one junction end, which may reflect a read error. This rearrangement joins TRBV5-6 to TRBJ1-1; a possible D gene is TRBD1 (5 bases). The CDR3 spans 12 residues. Germline loops: CDR1 SGHDT, CDR2 YYEEEE. The CDR3 sequence: CATSGGTTEAFF. In nucleotides, the CDR3 is TGTGCCACCAGCGGAGGGACCACTGAAGCTTTCTTT.

The rearrangement links TRBV6-1 to TRBJ2-3, with TRBD2 matching 7 bases. CDR1 is MNHNS, CDR2 SASEGT, per germline. This CDR3 region has 15 residues. V was pared by 6 bases and J by 3 bases, with 9 bases of the junction left unmatched. In nucleotides, the CDR3 is TGTGCCAGCAGCCAAACTGCGGGACTAACAGATACGCAGTATTTT. This encodes CASSQTAGLTDTQYF.

This chain links TRBV4-3 with TRBJ2-7; 9 nucleotides line up with TRBD1. Germline trimming cut 5 bases from V and 7 bases from J; bases unmatched to any gene: 6. Germline V gene lookup returns CDR1 LGHNA and CDR2 YSLEER. CDR3 size: 13 residues. The CDR3: CASSWTTGGEQYF. The CDR3 DNA reads TGCGCCAGCAGCTGGACGACAGGGGGAGAGCAGTACTTC.

This clone was recorded only once. The chain joins TRBV4-1 to TRBJ2-4, with D possibly matching TRBD1 (6 bases). Trimming shortened V by 3 bases and J by 1 base, and 19 bases separated the two germline ends. Per germline, CDR1 MGHRA and CDR2 YSYEKL. The CDR3 loop spans 18 amino acids. CDR3 region: CASSHPLGQQGAKNIQYF. The CDR3 bases are TGCGCCAGCAGCCATCCCCTAGGACAGCAAGGGGCCAAAAACATTCAGTACTTC.

This clone was recorded only once. V gene TRBV6-6 combines with J gene TRBJ1-5; 9 bases map to TRBD1. CDR1 and CDR2 from the germline V gene are MNHNY and SVGAGI (reference sequence). This CDR3 is 16 amino acids long. V shed 0 bases, J shed 4 bases, and the junction held 4 bases outside the gene matches. The CDR3 nucleotides read TGTGCCAGCAGTTACTCCCCCGGGACAGGGAATCAGCCCCAGCATTTT. Translating it yields CASSYSPGTGNQPQHF.

The chain combines TRBV5-1 with TRBJ1-1; tentatively, D is TRBD1 (6 bases). CDR1 and CDR2 (germline): SGHRS, YFSETQ. This CDR3 contains 16 residues. Trimming removed 5 bases at V and 0 bases at J, with 17 bases between. This CDR3 reads CASRYLGGGMNTEAFF. The CDR3 DNA is TGCGCCAGCAGATACTTGGGTGGGGGCATGAACACTGAAGCTTTCTTT. The complete variable domain, with remaining parts taken from reference TRBV5-1 and TRBJ1-1, reads KAGVTQTPRYLIKTRGQQVTLSCSPISGHRSVSWYQQTPGQGLQFLFEYFSETQRNKGNFPGRFSGRQFSNSRSEMNVSTLELGDSALYLCASRYLGGGMNTEAFFGQGTRLTVV.

The chain has TRBV19 and TRBJ1-5; D gene uncertain. Per the germline V gene, CDR1 is LNHDA and CDR2 is SQIVND (reference sequence). The CDR3 contains 12 residues. Deletions cut 7 bases from V and 7 bases from J, with 11 bases between. The DNA for the CDR3 is TGTGCCAGTACCGCGGCCCGGCAGCCCCAGCATTTT. Translation gives CASTAARQPQHF. The complete variable domain, with remaining parts taken from reference TRBV19 and TRBJ1-5, reads DGGITQSPKYLFRKEGQNVTLSCEQNLNHDAMYWYRQDPGQGLRLIYYSQIVNDFQKGDIAEGYSVSREKKESFPLTVTSAQKNPTAFYLCASTAARQPQHFGDGTRLSIL.

This chain links TRBV2 with TRBJ1-2; D not certain. The germline CDR1 and CDR2 sequences are SNHLY and FYNNEI. The germline V and J ends were trimmed by 3 bases and 8 bases, with 16 bases remaining between them. The CDR3 runs 14 residues. In DNA, the CDR3 is TGTGCCAGCAGTGACGACCGAGGCAATTGGGGCTACACCTTC. Protein sequence: CASSDDRGNWGYTF.

The chain uses TRBV19 and TRBJ2-1; 10 bases agree with TRBD2. Germline V lookup: CDR1 LNHDA, CDR2 SQIVND (reference sequence). V shed 5 bases and J 8 bases; nucleotides not matched to a gene: 9. The CDR3 extends over 15 amino acids. CDR3 sequence (DNA): TGTGCCAGTAGTGAACTAGCGGGGATGATCGATGAGCAGTTCTTC. Its translation: CASSELAGMIDEQFF.

This chain connects TRBV5-5 to TRBJ2-5; 9 nucleotides agree with TRBD1. After removal of 4 bases from V and 5 bases from J, the junction contained 9 bases not matched to a gene. This CDR3 is 15 amino acids long. Looked up from germline, CDR1 is SGHKS and CDR2 is YYEKEE (reference sequence). This CDR3 is CASSPVDRGMETQYF. CDR3 nucleotides: TGTGCCAGCAGCCCGGTTGACAGGGGGATGGAGACCCAGTACTTC.

This chain links TRBV6-1 with TRBJ2-5; TRBD2 agrees at 7 bases. The CDR3 has 17 amino acids. V shed 1 base and J 2 bases; nucleotides not matched to a gene: 10. CDR1 and CDR2 from the germline V gene are MNHNS and SASEGT. DNA of the CDR3: TGTGCCAGCAGTGAAGAGTTGCGCGGGGGAGGGCAAGAGACCCAGTACTTC. It is translated as CASSEELRGGGQETQYF.

This clone was counted a single time. The gene calls are TRBV5-1 and TRBJ1-4, with D maybe TRBD1 (6 bases). Germline CDR1 reads SGHRS; CDR2 reads YFSETQ. There are 14 residues in the CDR3. Trimming removed 8 bases at V and 4 bases at J, with 15 bases between. CDR3 coding DNA: TGCGCCAGTTGCCGGGACACCGGTAATGAAAAACTGTTTTTT. Its protein product is CASCRDTGNEKLFF. The whole variable domain, filled in from reference TRBV5-1 and TRBJ1-4, reads KAGVTQTPRYLIKTRGQQVTLSCSPISGHRSVSWYQQTPGQGLQFLFEYFSETQRNKGNFPGRFSGRQFSNSRSEMNVSTLELGDSALYLCASCRDTGNEKLFFGSGTQLSVL.

The rearrangement uses TRBV7-2 and TRBJ2-1, with TRBD2 identical over 8 bases. Germline CDR1 reads SGHTA; CDR2 reads FQGNSA. V was pared by 1 base and J by 3 bases, with 2 bases of the junction left unmatched. This CDR3 contains 15 residues. The chain's CDR3 is CASSLVGTSYNEQFF. Here the CDR3 DNA reads TGTGCCAGCAGCTTAGTAGGGACTAGCTACAATGAGCAGTTCTTC. Full variable domain (rest looked up from reference TRBV7-2 and TRBJ2-1): GAGVSQSPSNKVTEKGKDVELRCDPISGHTALYWYRQSLGQGLEFLIYFQGNSAPDKSGLPSDRFSAERTGGSVSTLTIQRTQQEDSAVYLCASSLVGTSYNEQFFGPGTRLTVL.

The rearrangement links TRBV4-1 to TRBJ2-7; possible D gene TRBD2, 5 bases. This CDR3 contains 16 residues. Looked up from germline, CDR1 is MGHRA and CDR2 is YSYEKL. V lost 1 base to trimming and J lost 6 bases, with 19 bases between them. The CDR3 bases are TGCGCCAGCAGCCAAGGGGCGGGTAGGGTAGGAGGCGAGCAGTACTTC. It codes for CASSQGAGRVGGEQYF.

This clone was found once. The chain employs TRBV19 and TRBJ2-3; weak D call: TRBD1 (6 bases). CDR3 size: 15 residues. V lost 2 bases and J lost 3, with 12 bases in between. Germline-derived CDR1 and CDR2 are LNHDA and SQIVND (reference sequence). Here the CDR3 DNA reads TGTGCCAGTAGTATACCGGGACAACAAACAGATACGCAGTATTTT. This codes for CASSIPGQQTDTQYF.

This clone was recorded once. The chain links TRBV7-9 to TRBJ2-5; D is ambiguous. The DNA end lines up better with TRBJ2-7; the J call may be wrong. The CDR3 extends over 11 amino acids. Germline V gene sequence: CDR1 SEHNR, CDR2 FQNEAQ (reference sequence). CDR3 loop: CASSFVHEQYF. The CDR3 DNA follows: TGTGCCAGCAGCTTCGTCCACGAGCAGTACTTC.

The CDR3 DNA sequence: TGTGCCAGCTCTCGGACCGGGGGGAAGCAGTACTTC. It yields the protein CASSRTGGKQYF. The chain recombines TRBV25-1 with TRBJ2-5, with 7 bases aligning to TRBD2. The junction had 11 bases not matched to a gene; V was cut back by 8 bases and J by 11 bases. Germline V CDR1 and CDR2: MGHDK, SYGVNS. The CDR3 length is 12 residues.

As regards this clone: A junction end diverges from the germline sequence, so it may reflect a read error. The rearrangement links TRBV6-6 to TRBJ2-1; no firm D call. The germline V gene has CDR1 MNHNY and CDR2 SVGAGI (reference sequence). The CDR3 extends over 15 amino acids. The CDR3: CASSYSTASYNEQLF. Written as DNA, the CDR3 is TGTGCCAGCAGTTACTCAACAGCTTCCTACAATGAGCAGCTCTTC.

In this sample, this clone turned up a few times. The chain combines TRBV2 with TRBJ1-5, with 7 bases aligning to TRBD1. CDR1 and CDR2 (germline): SNHLY, FYNNEI. The CDR3 has 15 residues. V trimming: 5 bases; J trimming: 1 base; junction bases outside the gene matches: 5. CDR3 region: CASSRLQGSNQPQHF. The CDR3 coding sequence is TGTGCCAGCAGTAGACTACAGGGGAGCAATCAGCCCCAGCATTTT.